This record looks at one T cell receptor beta chain sequence and its context. Antigen unknown. The entry originates in a study of shared clonotypes between healthy human individuals. Study background: Researchers assigned three CD4 naive, three CD4 memory, two CD8 naive and one CD8 memory plate to each donor.

The germline gives CDR1 SGHNT, CDR2 YYREEE (reference sequence). The CDR3 length is 14 residues. Trimming at V came to 0 bases and at J to 6 bases, leaving 6 bases not matched to a gene. Findings and limits, study-wide: Of the naive CD4 clonotypes, about 5% were shared across a few donors.

CD4+ cells were split into CD45RA+ naive and CD45RA-negative memory subsets. The method was immunoSEQ multiplex PCR; TCRdb's version includes in-frame clones alone and lacks a portion of them. This table holds fewer than 1.6 million clones, approximately 98.5% found once. Material: naive CD4+ T cells sorted from blood. Subset described: CD45RA+ positively selected. This chain links TRBV5-4 with TRBJ2-7; the match to TRBD1 covers 7 bases. This receptor was obtained from a man aged 25-45 years in good health. For the CDR3, the DNA is TGTGCCAGCAGCTTGGAAGGACAGGCGACCGAGCAGTACTTC. It encodes CASSLEGQATEQYF. The entire variable domain, with the rest obtained from reference TRBV5-4 and TRBJ2-7, is as follows: ETGVTQSPTHLIKTRGQQVTLRCSSQSGHNTVSWYQQALGQGPQFIFQYYREEENGRGNFPPRFSGLQFPNYSSELNVNALELDDSALYLCASSLEGQATEQYFGPGTRLTVT.